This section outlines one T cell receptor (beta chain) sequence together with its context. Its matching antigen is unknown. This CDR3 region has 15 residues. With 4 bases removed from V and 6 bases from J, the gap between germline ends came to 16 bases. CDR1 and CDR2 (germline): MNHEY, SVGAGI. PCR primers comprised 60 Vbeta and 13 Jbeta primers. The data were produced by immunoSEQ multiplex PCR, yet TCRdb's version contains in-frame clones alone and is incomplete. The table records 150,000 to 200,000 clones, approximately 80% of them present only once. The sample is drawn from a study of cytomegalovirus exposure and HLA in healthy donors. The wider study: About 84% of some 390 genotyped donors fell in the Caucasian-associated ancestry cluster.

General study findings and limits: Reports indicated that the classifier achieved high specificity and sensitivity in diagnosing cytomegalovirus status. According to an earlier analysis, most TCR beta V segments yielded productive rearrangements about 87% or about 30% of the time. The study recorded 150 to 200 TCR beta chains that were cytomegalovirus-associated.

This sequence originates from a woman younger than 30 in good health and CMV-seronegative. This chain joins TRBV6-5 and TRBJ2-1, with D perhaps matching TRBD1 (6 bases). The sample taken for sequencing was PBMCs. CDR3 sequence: CASSSQGSRGNEQFF. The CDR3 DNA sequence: TGTGCCAGCAGTTCCCAAGGCAGCAGGGGCAATGAGCAGTTCTTC.